This T cell receptor beta chain was retrieved from a study of CD8+ T cells in alopecia areata (dated by TCRdb to the late 2010s). As for the study more broadly: Treated patients were enrolled in an open-label pilot trial of oral tofacitinib, 5 to 10 mg twice daily, for moderate-to-severe alopecia areata. Scalp clonality was compared among normal scalp (n=4), patchy alopecia areata scalp (n=8), and alopecia totalis/universalis scalp (n=8). In treated patients, disease severity was measured using the SALT score, which gives the percentage of scalp surface area affected. High-throughput TCRbeta sequencing was used to examine T cell clonal expansion in alopecia areata in both the C3H/HeJ mouse model and human patients. Biopsies were taken from tofacitinib-treated patients at baseline and again at 4 and 24 weeks into treatment, and several of those patients also had a later scalp biopsy. RNA came from the PAXgene miRNA kit for fixed scalp, the miRNeasy kit for PBMCs, and the RNeasy kit for mouse skin. Patients stayed on tofacitinib for 6 to 18 months and then had 6 months of follow-up off drug so that delayed response and recurrence could be assessed. In humans, TCRbeta sequencing was performed on scalp tissue and on sorted CD4+ and CD8+ peripheral blood T cells from healthy controls and from patients with patchy or totalis/universalis alopecia areata. Amplification of TCRbeta CDR3 regions was done by immunoSEQ multiplex PCR using 35 Vbeta forward primers and 13 Jbeta reverse primers.

This sample's time point label indicates: around 24 weeks on oral tofacitinib. Taken with the paper, the label for treatment or condition translates to: oral pan-JAK inhibitor, 5-10 mg twice daily. From alopecia areata patients, peripheral blood was collected along with lesional scalp punch biopsies. PBMCs were isolated by density centrifugation and stained for CD3, CD4 and CD8, after which CD4+ and CD8+ T cells were sorted on a FACSAria. In the germline V gene, CDR1 corresponds to SGHRS and CDR2 to YFSETQ. Measured from the cysteine to the phenylalanine, the CDR3 is 14 residues long. The read is trimmed to its CDR3 DNA, 42 bases read in frame from base 1. The junction carries 11 bases between V and J, which are trimmed by 3 bases and 1 base respectively. Paper-wide results and their limitations: Compared with normal scalp, lesional scalp, particularly in alopecia totalis/universalis, had higher clonality and more expanded CD8+ clones, which suggests antigenic drive. Because the treated cohort was small and had only one nonresponder, larger studies are needed to examine links between baseline CD8+ expansion and response. Unlike mouse skin, where gammadelta T cells dominate, normal human skin contains resident alphabeta T cells that get sequenced too, which complicates analysis of the scalp TCR repertoire. TCR sequences shared between patients were less clear than in mice, possibly partly because of HLA diversity in the patient population. With tofacitinib, both scalp clonality and the number of expanded CD8+ clones among the top 100 scalp clones went down significantly. During tofacitinib treatment, many expanded lesional clones remained in scalp and blood, and this persistence may partly explain relapse after treatment is stopped.

With respect to this clone: Its antigen specificity is not known. Base quality data are lacking; no much larger clone is found one base away.

The library was prepared using the immunoSEQ multiplex PCR assay. To provide template for TCR sequencing, every sample had RNA extracted and reverse transcribed into cDNA. First-strand cDNA was synthesized with SuperScript III using a 2:1 mix of oligo-dT and random hexamers. A synthetic immune receptor repertoire was used to gauge amplification bias, and whatever bias remained was removed computationally. Concerning the study's data processing: After raw reads were preprocessed to remove errors, the CDR3 was defined following IMGT conventions as running from the conserved cysteine to phenylalanine. Clonality was calculated as 1 minus Shannon entropy normalized by log2 of the number of productive unique TCRs. Scalp TCRbeta sequences were cross-referenced with sorted blood CD4 and CD8 repertoires so that the CD4 or CD8 identity of scalp clones could be inferred. TCRdb stores this immuneACCESS table with in-frame sequences only. Part of the clones is absent; in the studies checked, under half of the shortfall reflects unresolved V genes, and no reason is known for the rest. That table gives V, J and clone size, and the DNA gave D and trimming. Across this sample there are roughly 200,000 clones, with roughly 53% seen only once. Of the sample, about a tenth is held by the ten largest clones.

The sequence links TRBV5-1 to TRBJ2-7; too little of a D gene remains to name it. This TCR was recovered from a human donor with alopecia areata. The sample here was CD8+ T cells sorted from blood, taken at week 24, from a patient treated with tofacitinib. The bases are TGCGCCAGCAGCTCCGACCCTTCTTCCTACGAGCAGTACTTC. This codes for CASSSDPSSYEQYF.